This TCR beta chain was recovered during a study of PD-1 blockade in classical Hodgkin lymphoma. Study in general: It was nivolumab at 3 mg/kg, given intravenously every 2 weeks, that patients received.

Here immunoSEQ multiplex PCR was the method, and the copy in TCRdb shows in-frame clones only, minus some. The data contain roughly 60,000 clones, around nine tenths of them seen just once; the ten biggest clones take up 9% to 10%. Relapse was seen in all patients after autologous stem cell transplantation, and brentuximab vedotin exposure was variable. Trimming at V came to 6 bases and at J to 0 bases, leaving 2 bases not matched to a gene. Looked up from germline, CDR1 is SNHLY and CDR2 is FYNNEI. This CDR3 region has 14 residues. The sequence came from a human donor with classical Hodgkin lymphoma. The V and J genes are TRBV2 and TRBJ1-5, with 7 bases fitting TRBD1. Material: peripheral blood mononuclear cells (PBMCs), obtained at baseline. The CDR3 bases are TGTGCCAGCAGGGGGGACAGTAGCAATCAGCCCCAGCATTTT. It codes for CASRGDSSNQPQHF. Full variable domain (missing parts from reference TRBV2 and TRBJ1-5): EPEVTQTPSHQVTQMGQEVILRCVPISNHLYFYWYRQILGQKVEFLVSFYNNEISEKSEIFDDQFSVERPDGSNFTLKIRSTKLEDSAMYFCASRGDSSNQPQHFGDGTRLSIL.